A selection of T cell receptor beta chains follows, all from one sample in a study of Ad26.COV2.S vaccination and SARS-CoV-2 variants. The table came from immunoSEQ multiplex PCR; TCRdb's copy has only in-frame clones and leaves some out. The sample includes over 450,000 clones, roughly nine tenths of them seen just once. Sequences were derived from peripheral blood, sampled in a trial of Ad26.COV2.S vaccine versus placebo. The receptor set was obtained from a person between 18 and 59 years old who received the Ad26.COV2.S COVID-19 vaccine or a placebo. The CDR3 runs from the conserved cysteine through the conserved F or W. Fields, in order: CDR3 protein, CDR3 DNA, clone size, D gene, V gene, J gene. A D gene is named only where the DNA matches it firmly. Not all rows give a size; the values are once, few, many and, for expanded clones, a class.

CDR3aa: CASSQGWGGRGSDTQYF
CDR3nt: TGCGCCAGCAGCCAAGGATGGGGGGGACGGGGGTCAGATACGCAGTATTTT
abundance: -
d_gene: TRBD2
v_gene: TRBV4-3
j_gene: TRBJ2-3

CDR3aa: CASSPETGARGQPQHF
CDR3nt: TGTGCCAGCTCACCCGAGACAGGGGCGAGGGGTCAGCCCCAGCATTTT
abundance: few
d_gene: TRBD1
v_gene: TRBV18
j_gene: TRBJ1-5

CDR3aa: CASSQGGVHQPQHF
CDR3nt: TGTGCCAGCAGCCAAGGGGGGGTCCATCAGCCCCAGCATTTT
abundance: once
d_gene: -
v_gene: TRBV3-1/TRBV3-2
j_gene: TRBJ1-5

CDR3aa: CASSLGILASVNEQFF
CDR3nt: TGTGCCAGCAGCTTAGGGATCCTAGCTTCTGTCAATGAGCAGTTCTTC
abundance: -
d_gene: -
v_gene: TRBV7-3
j_gene: TRBJ2-1

CDR3aa: CASITTRGLSGTEAFF
CDR3nt: TGTGCCAGCATTACCACGCGGGGACTCTCGGGCACTGAAGCTTTCTTT
abundance: -
d_gene: -
v_gene: TRBV27
j_gene: TRBJ1-1

CDR3aa: CASSPGGYNEQFF
CDR3nt: TGTGCCAGCAGCCCGGGGGGTTACAATGAGCAGTTCTTC
abundance: -
d_gene: TRBD2
v_gene: TRBV28
j_gene: TRBJ2-1

CDR3aa: CASSHPSDGYTF
CDR3nt: TGCGCCAGCAGTCACCCCTCCGACGGCTACACCTTC
abundance: -
d_gene: -
v_gene: TRBV23-1
j_gene: TRBJ1-2

CDR3aa: CASITPNGAEAFF
CDR3nt: TGTGCCAGCATCACCCCAAATGGCGCTGAAGCTTTCTTT
abundance: -
d_gene: -
v_gene: TRBV6-5
j_gene: TRBJ1-1

CDR3aa: CASSQGIWGYTF
CDR3nt: TGTGCCAGCAGCCAAGGGATTTGGGGCTACACCTTC
abundance: -
d_gene: -
v_gene: TRBV3-1/TRBV3-2
j_gene: TRBJ1-2

CDR3aa: CASSGGTGGEETQYF
CDR3nt: TGTGCCAGCAGCGGAGGGACAGGGGGGGAAGAGACCCAGTACTTC
abundance: once
d_gene: TRBD1
v_gene: TRBV9
j_gene: TRBJ2-5

CDR3aa: CASKTDRVVHGYTF
CDR3nt: TGTGCCAGCAAAACTGACAGGGTAGTCCATGGCTACACCTTC
abundance: -
d_gene: TRBD1
v_gene: TRBV2
j_gene: TRBJ1-2

CDR3aa: CASSRTEALGYTF
CDR3nt: TGTGCCAGCAGCCGGACGGAGGCCCTTGGCTACACCTTC
abundance: -
d_gene: -
v_gene: TRBV7-8
j_gene: TRBJ1-2

CDR3aa: CAISTVPGQGYGYTF
CDR3nt: TGTGCCATCAGTACTGTCCCGGGACAGGGGTACGGCTACACCTTC
abundance: -
d_gene: TRBD1
v_gene: TRBV10-3
j_gene: TRBJ1-2

CDR3aa: CSVVGTGAYNEQFF
CDR3nt: TGCAGCGTTGTGGGGACAGGGGCCTACAATGAGCAGTTCTTC
abundance: -
d_gene: TRBD1
v_gene: TRBV29-1
j_gene: TRBJ2-1

CDR3aa: CASSEASFTGRRDTQYF
CDR3nt: TGTGCCAGCAGTGAGGCAAGCTTTACAGGGAGGCGGGATACGCAGTATTTT
abundance: -
d_gene: -
v_gene: TRBV6-1
j_gene: TRBJ2-3

CDR3aa: CASTQLRGPNQPQHF
CDR3nt: TGTGCCAGTACCCAATTGAGGGGGCCGAATCAGCCCCAGCATTTT
abundance: -
d_gene: TRBD1
v_gene: TRBV19
j_gene: TRBJ1-5

CDR3aa: CASTKGSEAYEQYF
CDR3nt: TGTGCCAGCACCAAGGGCAGCGAAGCCTACGAGCAGTACTTC
abundance: -
d_gene: -
v_gene: TRBV9
j_gene: TRBJ2-7

CDR3aa: CASSLVLRGEDTGELFF
CDR3nt: TGTGCCAGCAGCTTGGTGCTCCGGGGAGAGGACACCGGGGAGCTGTTTTTT
abundance: -
d_gene: -
v_gene: TRBV5-8
j_gene: TRBJ2-2

CDR3aa: CASSLTQQGGNEKLFF
CDR3nt: TGTGCCAGCAGCTTAACCCAACAGGGGGGGAATGAAAAACTGTTTTTT
abundance: -
d_gene: TRBD1
v_gene: TRBV11-2
j_gene: TRBJ1-4

CDR3aa: CASGKPFTGRTDTQYF
CDR3nt: TGTGCCAGCGGCAAACCCTTCACAGGGCGCACAGATACGCAGTATTTT
abundance: -
d_gene: -
v_gene: TRBV5-4
j_gene: TRBJ2-3

CDR3aa: CASSQDAAGQNYGYGYTF
CDR3nt: TGTGCCAGCAGCCAAGATGCGGCAGGCCAAAACTATGGGTATGGCTACACCTTC
abundance: -
d_gene: -
v_gene: TRBV3-1/TRBV3-2
j_gene: TRBJ1-2

CDR3aa: CASSLLGTGVNTEAFF
CDR3nt: TGTGCCAGCAGCTTGTTGGGGACCGGGGTGAACACTGAAGCTTTCTTT
abundance: -
d_gene: -
v_gene: TRBV5-6
j_gene: TRBJ1-1

CDR3aa: CASSLSLSGTQYF
CDR3nt: TGTGCCAGCAGTTTATCCCTCTCCGGTACGCAGTATTTT
abundance: -
d_gene: -
v_gene: TRBV27
j_gene: TRBJ2-3

CDR3aa: CASSGEGFNEQFF
CDR3nt: TGTGCCAGCAGTGGAGAAGGTTTCAATGAGCAGTTCTTC
abundance: -
d_gene: -
v_gene: TRBV7-3
j_gene: TRBJ2-1

CDR3aa: CASSVGGTGGETQYF
CDR3nt: TGTGCCAGCAGCGTAGGGGGAACAGGAGGAGAGACCCAGTACTTC
abundance: -
d_gene: -
v_gene: TRBV9
j_gene: TRBJ2-5

CDR3aa: CASSLGTGEGQPQHF
CDR3nt: TGTGCCAGCAGCTTGGGGACAGGGGAAGGGCAGCCCCAGCATTTT
abundance: few
d_gene: TRBD1
v_gene: TRBV7-9
j_gene: TRBJ1-5

CDR3aa: CASSPHRGNTGELFF
CDR3nt: TGTGCCAGCAGCCCTCACAGGGGGAACACCGGGGAGCTGTTTTTT
abundance: -
d_gene: TRBD1
v_gene: TRBV11-3
j_gene: TRBJ2-2

CDR3aa: CASRQGGINEKLFF
CDR3nt: TGTGCCAGCCGTCAGGGAGGGATTAATGAAAAACTGTTTTTT
abundance: -
d_gene: -
v_gene: TRBV28
j_gene: TRBJ1-4

CDR3aa: CASADTGELFF
CDR3nt: TGCGCCAGCGCCGACACCGGGGAGCTGTTTTTT
abundance: -
d_gene: -
v_gene: TRBV10-1
j_gene: TRBJ2-2

CDR3aa: CASSLGSRGLNSPLHF
CDR3nt: TGTGCCAGCAGCTTAGGCTCGAGGGGCCTGAATTCACCCCTCCACTTT
abundance: once
d_gene: -
v_gene: TRBV7-9
j_gene: TRBJ1-6

CDR3aa: CASSYLIGRLYGYTF
CDR3nt: TGTGCCAGCAGTTACCTCATTGGACGGCTATATGGCTACACCTTC
abundance: -
d_gene: -
v_gene: TRBV6-5
j_gene: TRBJ1-2

CDR3aa: CASSFYAPLRGGKETQYF
CDR3nt: TGTGCCAGCAGTTTCTATGCACCCCTAAGAGGGGGGAAAGAGACCCAGTACTTC
abundance: -
d_gene: -
v_gene: TRBV28
j_gene: TRBJ2-5

CDR3aa: CASSPGGRVNEKLFF
CDR3nt: TGTGCCAGCAGCCCGGGTGGTCGGGTAAATGAAAAACTGTTTTTT
abundance: -
d_gene: -
v_gene: TRBV5-4
j_gene: TRBJ1-4